The 17 T cell receptor beta chains in this list originate from one sample, sequenced in a study of somatic mutations in cytotoxic T cells in rheumatoid arthritis. Assay: immunoSEQ multiplex PCR; the TCRdb copy retains only in-frame clones and omits some. This table has tens of thousands of clones, around 83% appearing once. The sequencing sample was made of CD8+ T cells sorted from blood. These receptors were obtained from an adult with rheumatoid arthritis.

This clone has just a few counts. This rearrangement joins TRBV7-9 to TRBJ1-1; TRBD1 might be the D (5 bases). The V end lost 5 bases, the J end lost 0 bases, and 10 bases lay between the germline ends. Germline CDR1 is SEHNR and CDR2 is FQNEAQ (reference sequence). This CDR3 is built from 14 residues. The CDR3 protein is CASSATVMNTEAFF. The CDR3 nucleotides are TGTGCCAGCAGCGCGACAGTTATGAACACTGAAGCTTTCTTT.

This clone was observed a few times. The chain combines TRBV7-9 with TRBJ1-2; D may be TRBD1 (5 bases). The CDR3 is 16 amino acids. The germline gives CDR1 SEHNR, CDR2 FQNEAQ (reference sequence). V lost 7 bases, J lost 5 bases, and 23 bases lay in between. CDR3 coding DNA: TGTGCCAGCACCACCACCGGGACGGCCCCGAATTATGGCTACACCTTC. Protein sequence: CASTTTGTAPNYGYTF.

This clone was recorded once. The rearrangement joins TRBV2 to TRBJ2-7, with a possible D match to TRBD2 (6 bases). Looked up from germline, CDR1 is SNHLY and CDR2 is FYNNEI. There are 15 residues in the CDR3. V was shortened by 4 bases and J by 4 bases, with 17 bases between the two germline ends. For the CDR3, the DNA is TGTGCCAGCAGTGTTGGCCGGGAGACGTTTTACGAGCAGTACTTC. It yields the protein CASSVGRETFYEQYF.

The rearrangement links TRBV10-3 to TRBJ1-1; unclear D gene. The V gene's germline CDR1 is ENHRY and CDR2 SYGVKD. Trimming removed 3 bases at V and 2 bases at J, with 10 bases between. This CDR3 spans 14 amino acids. CDR3 coding DNA: TGTGCCATCAGTGAAGGGTTCCTCAACACTGAAGCTTTCTTT. Translation gives CAISEGFLNTEAFF.

The count of this clone is one. The V and J genes are TRBV6-4 and TRBJ1-2; 10 bases line up with TRBD1. The CDR3 has 16 residues. Unmatched junction bases numbered 7, after V lost 2 bases and J lost 4 bases. Germline values: CDR1 MRHNA, CDR2 SNTAGT. In DNA form, the CDR3 reads TGTGCCAGCAGTGACACACAGGACAGGGGGTTCTATGGCTACACCTTC. This gives the protein CASSDTQDRGFYGYTF.

This clone was picked up one time. This sequence joins TRBV27 and TRBJ2-7; TRBD2 matches 9 bases. The germline V gene encodes CDR1 MNHEY and CDR2 SMNVEV (reference sequence). Trimming cost V 5 bases and J 2 bases; bases outside gene matches: 13. The CDR3 runs to 17 residues. CDR3 sequence reads: CASSPRWSGGRPYEQYF. The CDR3 coding sequence is TGTGCCAGCAGTCCCCGTTGGAGCGGGGGGCGACCCTACGAGCAGTACTTC.

This chain joins TRBV4-2 and TRBJ2-3; TRBD2 is a possible D gene (6 bases). Per the germline V gene, CDR1 is LGHNA and CDR2 is YNFKEQ. The CDR3 has 16 residues. Between the trimmed V and J ends, which lost 4 bases and 3 bases, there was a span of 17 bases. The CDR3 loop reads CASSPLGAGFTDTQYF. DNA of the CDR3: TGTGCCAGCAGCCCCCTAGGAGCGGGCTTTACAGATACGCAGTATTTT.

This clone was found once. This chain uses TRBV15 with TRBJ1-2; D is ambiguous. V was trimmed by 3 bases and J by 8 bases, leaving 22 bases between them. CDR3 length: 16 residues. Germline assignment: CDR1 LNHNV and CDR2 YYDKDF (reference sequence). Here the CDR3 reads CATSSGAEPTRGGYTF. DNA of the CDR3: TGTGCCACCAGCAGCGGAGCAGAACCGACCCGCGGAGGCTACACCTTC.

This sequence joins TRBV5-1 and TRBJ2-1, with unresolved D. Looked up from germline, CDR1 is SGHRS and CDR2 is YFSETQ. The CDR3 spans 11 residues. V was shortened by 4 bases and J by 3 bases, with 2 bases between the two germline ends. The CDR3 spells CASSLYNEQFF. The CDR3 DNA follows: TGCGCCAGCAGCCTCTACAATGAGCAGTTCTTC.

The rearrangement joins TRBV19 to TRBJ1-2, with no clear D. Looked up from germline, CDR1 is LNHDA and CDR2 is SQIVND (reference sequence). The CDR3 consists of 15 residues. V lost 5 bases and J lost 0, with 13 bases in between. DNA of the CDR3: TGTGCCAGTAGTCCGGGAGGTGAAGCTAACTATGGCTACACCTTC. Its translation is CASSPGGEANYGYTF.

In regard to this clone: One end of the junction fails to match germline, which may point to a read error. This sequence joins TRBV7-6 and TRBJ2-1; 12 positions match TRBD2. This CDR3 has 14 amino acids. Germline V gene lookup returns CDR1 SGHVS and CDR2 FNYEAQ. DNA of the CDR3: TGTGCCAGCAGCCTAGCGGGAGGGTACAATGAGCAGTTCTTC. It encodes CASSLAGGYNEQFF.

V usage is TRBV2 and J usage is TRBJ1-5; D is unresolved. Germline V CDR1 and CDR2: SNHLY, FYNNEI. The CDR3 has 16 amino acids. V lost 8 bases and J 0 bases, leaving 17 bases between the germline ends. CDR3 amino acids: CASQAEGGHSNQPQHF. In DNA form, the CDR3 reads TGTGCCAGCCAGGCGGAAGGCGGCCATAGCAATCAGCCCCAGCATTTT.

This chain uses TRBV6-5 with TRBJ2-1, with D possibly TRBD2 on 6 matching bases. The CDR3 consists of 15 residues. V lost 2 bases and J lost 0, with 8 bases in between. The germline V gene encodes CDR1 MNHEY and CDR2 SVGAGI. The DNA of the CDR3 is TGTGCCAGCAGTTACACTAGCAGCTCCTACAATGAGCAGTTCTTC. Amino acids: CASSYTSSSYNEQFF.

CDR3 coding DNA: TGTGCCAGCAGCTTATCTGGGGGCTATGGAAACACCATATATTTT. It translates to CASSLSGGYGNTIYF. This chain links TRBV7-3 with TRBJ1-3; D possibly corresponds to TRBD1 (6 bases). The CDR3 runs to 15 residues. V was trimmed by 2 bases and J by 3 bases, leaving 11 bases between them. Germline V gives CDR1 SGHTA, CDR2 FQGTGA.

This chain uses TRBV6-6 with TRBJ2-3; D is unresolved. This CDR3 spans 15 amino acids. Germline CDR1 MNHNY, CDR2 SVGAGI (reference sequence). The V end was cut by 2 bases, the J end by 2 bases, with 11 bases between. CDR3 protein: CASSYHSAATDTQYF. CDR3 DNA: TGTGCCAGCAGTTACCACAGCGCAGCCACAGATACGCAGTATTTT.

J is TRBJ1-6 and V is TRBV2, with 8 bases identical to TRBD1. The length of the CDR3 is 14 residues. Germline-derived CDR1 and CDR2 are SNHLY and FYNNEI. V gave up 5 bases and J gave up 7 bases; unmatched junction bases: 4. The CDR3 sequence: CASSMGTGNSPLHF. Written as DNA, the CDR3 is TGTGCCAGCAGTATGGGGACAGGCAATTCACCCCTCCACTTT.

This chain links TRBV19 with TRBJ2-1, with 7 bases lining up with TRBD2. With V trimmed by 6 bases and J by 0 bases, 8 bases remained unmatched. The CDR3 is made up of 16 amino acids. The germline CDR1 and CDR2 sequences are LNHDA and SQIVND (reference sequence). The CDR3 loop is CASSWIGRSSYNEQFF. The DNA of the CDR3 is TGTGCCAGTAGCTGGATCGGGAGGAGCTCCTACAATGAGCAGTTCTTC.